This entry describes one TCR beta chain. This sample is part of a study of blood T cell repertoires in COVID-19. In the study overall: Acute and convalescent COVID-19 specimens originated in the United States, Italy and Spain. T cells, B-cell-depleted T cells, or PBMCs supplied cDNA or gDNA.

This CDR3 is 16 amino acids long. V lost 1 base to trimming and J lost 0 bases, with 11 bases between them. CDR1 SGHTA and CDR2 FQGNSA come from the germline V gene. Per the authors' pipeline: From reference gene primer amplification, estimates of nucleated cell counts were derived. Profiling relied on immunoSEQ multiplex PCR, and the TCRdb table lists in-frame clones only, not all of them. Clonal size and the V and J genes are those of that table, whereas D and trimming came from the DNA. The table lists some 190,000 clones, around 90% of them singletons. Sample: peripheral blood. This sequence was found in a young man with active or convalescent COVID-19. The chain is built from TRBV7-2 and TRBJ2-3; D possibly corresponds to TRBD2 (5 bases). CDR3: CASSLGSGASTDTQYF. The CDR3 bases are TGTGCCAGCAGCTTAGGGAGCGGAGCTAGCACAGATACGCAGTATTTT. The complete variable domain, with remaining parts taken from reference TRBV7-2 and TRBJ2-3, reads GAGVSQSPSNKVTEKGKDVELRCDPISGHTALYWYRQSLGQGLEFLIYFQGNSAPDKSGLPSDRFSAERTGGSVSTLTIQRTQQEDSAVYLCASSLGSGASTDTQYFGPGTRLTVL.